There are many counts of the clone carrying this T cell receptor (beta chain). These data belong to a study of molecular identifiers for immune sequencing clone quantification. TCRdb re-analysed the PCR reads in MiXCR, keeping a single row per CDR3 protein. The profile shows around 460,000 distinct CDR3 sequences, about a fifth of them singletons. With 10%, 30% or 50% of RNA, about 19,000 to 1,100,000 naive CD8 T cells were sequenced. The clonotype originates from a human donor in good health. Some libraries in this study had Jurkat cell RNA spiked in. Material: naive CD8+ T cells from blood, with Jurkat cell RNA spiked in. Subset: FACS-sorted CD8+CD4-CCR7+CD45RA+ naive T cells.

The CDR3 loop reads CASSLGIASGATDTQYF. In nucleotides, the CDR3 is TGTGCCAGCAGTCTAGGGATTGCTAGCGGGGCCACAGATACGCAGTATTTT. The chain links TRBV12-3 or TRBV12-4 to TRBJ2-3; 9 bases match TRBD2. The ends lost 5 bases at V and 2 bases at J; junction bases unmatched: 11. The CDR3 is made up of 17 amino acids.